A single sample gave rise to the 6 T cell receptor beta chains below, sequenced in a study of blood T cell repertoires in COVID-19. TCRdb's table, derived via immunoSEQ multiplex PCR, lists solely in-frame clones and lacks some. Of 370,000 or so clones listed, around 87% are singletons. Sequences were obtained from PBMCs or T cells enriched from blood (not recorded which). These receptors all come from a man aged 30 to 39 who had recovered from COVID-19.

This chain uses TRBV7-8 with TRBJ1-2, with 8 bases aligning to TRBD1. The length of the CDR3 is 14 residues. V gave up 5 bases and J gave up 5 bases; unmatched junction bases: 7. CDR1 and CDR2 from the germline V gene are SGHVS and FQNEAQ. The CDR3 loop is CASSIRTGTYGYTF. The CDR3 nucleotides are TGTGCCAGCAGCATCCGGACAGGGACGTATGGCTACACCTTC.

This chain's CDR3 is CASSHHKGLAAYNEQFF. In DNA, the CDR3 is TGTGCCAGCAGCCACCACAAGGGACTAGCGGCCTACAATGAGCAGTTCTTC. The chain joins TRBV14 to TRBJ2-1, with 11 positions matching TRBD2. CDR1 and CDR2 from the germline V gene are SGHDN and FVKESK. The CDR3 loop spans 17 amino acids. V lost 3 bases and J lost 2; bases outside the gene matches: 6. The whole variable domain, filled in from reference TRBV14 and TRBJ2-1, reads EAGVTQFPSHSVIEKGQTVTLRCDPISGHDNLYWYRRVMGKEIKFLLHFVKESKQDESGMPNNRFLAERTGGTYSTLKVQPAELEDSGVYFCASSHHKGLAAYNEQFFGPGTRLTVL.

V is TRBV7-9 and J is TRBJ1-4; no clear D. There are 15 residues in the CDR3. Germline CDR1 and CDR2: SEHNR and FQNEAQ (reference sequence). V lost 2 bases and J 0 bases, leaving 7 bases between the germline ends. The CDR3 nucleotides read TGTGCCAGCAGCTTATTCTCCCCAACTAATGAAAAACTGTTTTTT. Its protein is CASSLFSPTNEKLFF.

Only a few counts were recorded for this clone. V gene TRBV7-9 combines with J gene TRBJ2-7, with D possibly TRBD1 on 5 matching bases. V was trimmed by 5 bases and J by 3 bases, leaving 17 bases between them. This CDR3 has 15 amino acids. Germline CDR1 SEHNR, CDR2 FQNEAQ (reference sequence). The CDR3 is CASSPQVGVSYEQYF. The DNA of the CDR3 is TGTGCCAGCAGCCCCCAAGTAGGGGTTAGCTACGAGCAGTACTTC.

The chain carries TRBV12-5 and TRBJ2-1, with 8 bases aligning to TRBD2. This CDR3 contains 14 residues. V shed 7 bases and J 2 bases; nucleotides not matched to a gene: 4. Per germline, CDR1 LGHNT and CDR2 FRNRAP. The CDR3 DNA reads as TGTGCTAGTGCCTCGGGGGGGGCCTACAATGAGCAGTTCTTC. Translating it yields CASASGGAYNEQFF.

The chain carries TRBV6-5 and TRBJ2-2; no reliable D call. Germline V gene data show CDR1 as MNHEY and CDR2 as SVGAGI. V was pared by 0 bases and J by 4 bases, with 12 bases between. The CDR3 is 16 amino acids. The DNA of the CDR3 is TGTGCCAGCAGTTACTCGTTCCAACACGTCACCGGGGAGCTGTTTTTT. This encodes CASSYSFQHVTGELFF.